This TCR beta chain was recorded in a study of a mutant IDH1 vaccine in newly diagnosed glioma. TCRdb's copy holds only in-frame clones and misses some; the assay was immunoSEQ multiplex PCR. The sample includes around 41,000 clones, roughly 84% of them seen just once. With 1 base clipped from V and 11 bases from J, the junction kept 6 bases outside the gene matches. CDR1 is SGHDN, CDR2 FVKESK, per germline. CDR3 length: 15 amino acids. As to this clone: The antigen is undetermined.

The time point denotes: week 11, during vaccination. The study gave 300 ug of mutant IDH1 20-mer peptide per vaccine dose, with topical imiquimod. The study enrolled donors with new WHO grade 3 or 4 IDH1-mutant, ATRX-lost astrocytomas. The receptor was derived from a man between 40 and 49 years old with glioma. The sequences come from PBMCs, collected from a glioma patient whose treatment included an IDH1 peptide vaccine. This chain joins TRBV14 and TRBJ2-1; 12 bases are a match to TRBD2. In DNA form, the CDR3 reads TGTGCCAGCAGCCAAGGTGAACTAGCGGGAGGACAGCAGTTCTTC. This gives the protein CASSQGELAGGQQFF.